The present T cell receptor (beta chain) was sequenced within a study of spatial heterogeneity in lung cancer. Study observations and caveats: Tumor mutation count correlated with how many alpha and beta TCRs expanded intratumorally.

The CDR3 loop spans 14 amino acids. Germline CDR1 reads SQVTM; CDR2 reads ANQGSEA. V lost 4 bases, J lost 2 bases, and 13 bases lay in between. In the library, each TCR cDNA molecule bore its own unique molecular identifier. MiXCR was run by TCRdb on the 5' RACE reads, yielding one entry per CDR3 protein. The sample shows about 12,000 distinct CDR3 sequences, just over 14% of them seen only once. The time point: sample taken at primary tumor resection. The cohort: over 65 early-stage, untreated non-small cell lung cancer patients. The authors sequenced whole RNA from tumor, nontumor lung or frozen PBMC without sorting. On this clonotype: The antigen is not known.

The sample consisted of lung tumor tissue, taken at surgery. The chain has TRBV29-1 and TRBJ2-3; unclear D gene. The receptor was isolated from a male donor with early-stage non-small cell lung cancer. The CDR3 sequence: CSVVATTLTDTQYF. In DNA, the CDR3 is TGCAGCGTTGTCGCCACAACTCTCACAGATACGCAGTATTTT.